The entry that follows covers one TCR beta chain sequence. This clonotype was detected a few times. Which antigen it targets is not known. Base qualities were left out, and no much larger clone turns up one base away. Library prep was done by RT-PCR. These reads were obtained on a NextSeq 550. TCRdb passed the public sequencing reads through fastp at Q25 and MiXCR, retaining productive beta sequences. When rows share a CDR3 protein, they turn into one entry using the most common DNA and genes. The sample records about 960,000 distinct CDR3 sequences, more than 15% of which are singletons. The ten most abundant clones make up around 6% of the sample. Looking up the germline V gene yields CDR1 MNHEY and CDR2 SVGEGT. V drops 4 bases and J drops 8 bases, leaving 17 bases in between. Including the terminal cysteine and phenylalanine, the CDR3 comprises 14 residues. Kept here is only the CDR3 DNA, which spans 42 bases and is read in frame from base 1.

The data stem from a study of patients and donors after allogeneic stem cell transplantation (TCRdb year 2020). The origin of this receptor is a human donor who was either an allogeneic HSCT recipient or a stem cell or donor lymphocyte infusion donor (not recorded which). It is not recorded whose cells these are; they may come from a transplant donor. Sequenced material: blood, either unsorted or a sorted T cell fraction (not recorded which). Recombination linked TRBV6-2 or TRBV6-3 to TRBJ1-1; too little of a D gene remains to name it. For the CDR3, the sequence is CASSSDATWTEAFF. The DNA reads as follows: TGTGCCAGCAGTTCCGATGCGACTTGGACGGAAGCTTTCTTT.